The TCR beta chain under discussion was sequenced for a study of blood T cell repertoires in COVID-19 (dated by TCRdb to about 2020). Concerning the study at large: Collaborator samples came from the United States, Italy and Spain and covered acute and convalescent phases of COVID-19. The prospective study material was composed of cDNA or gDNA derived from T cells, B-cell-depleted T cells, or PBMCs. Subjects who had been exposed to COVID-19, were actively infected with it, or had recovered from it provided the deeply sampled blood TCRbeta repertoires that made up the dataset. A freely available public database, intended as a resource for researchers studying the immune response to SARS-CoV-2, is where the repertoires were released. Samples came from the ongoing ImmuneRACE study (first 160 participants) plus 1,254 subjects from 6 global collaborators. Sample metadata almost always included a de-identified subject ID, COVID-19 status, age in years and sex. HLA class I and class II types, where available, came from metadata supplied by the sample provider rather than from assay-based typing.

The collaborating institutions used their own protocols to collect whole blood in K2EDTA tubes. Collaborator samples were shipped for TCRbeta analysis as frozen whole blood, isolated PBMCs, or DNA extracted from either sample type. Sequences SGDLS (CDR1) and YYNGEE (CDR2) are obtained from the germline V gene. From the cysteine up to the phenylalanine, the CDR3 has a length of 16 residues. The only DNA kept is the CDR3, 48 bases in frame from the first base. Germline trimming: 2 bases from V, 4 bases from J; junction bases outside gene matches: 6. The immunoSEQ Assay, a bias-controlled multiplex PCR, was used to amplify TCRbeta CDR3 regions from genomic DNA. Regarding the original processing steps: Nucleated cell counts per sample were estimated from amplification of reference gene primers within the assay. To quantify the absolute abundance of each unique TCRbeta CDR3 rearrangement, sequence reads were collapsed and filtered. For each sample, productive Simpson clonality was calculated by taking the square root of Simpson's diversity index across productive rearrangements. In its TCRdb copy, this immuneACCESS table keeps in-frame sequences only and misses some clones. Where compared with another copy, unresolved V genes explain less than half of these, and the others have no known cause. The V and J calls and clone size are taken from that table; D and trimming were inferred from the DNA. A total of 250,000 to 350,000 clones appear in this sample, about 84% of them only once. Together, the top ten hold under 2% of the sample.

Broad study findings and their caveats: The quantity of clinical and demographic metadata differed by source and by participant and was supplied without curation.

Comments on this clone: No antigen is known for it. No base quality values were provided; no much bigger clone lies one nucleotide off.

The rearranged chain carries TRBV9 and TRBJ2-1; TRBD2 aligns with 10 central bases. Sequencing was done on a sample of peripheral blood. This TCR was sampled from a woman aged 50 to 65 with acute or convalescent COVID-19. The CDR3 reads CASSVLWTSGYNEQFF. The DNA sequence is TGTGCCAGCAGCGTCCTGTGGACTAGCGGTTACAATGAGCAGTTCTTC.